The T cell receptor (beta chain) described here comes from a study of blood T cell repertoires in COVID-19. Study details: The analysed material was cDNA or gDNA that came from T cells, B-cell-depleted T cells, or PBMCs.

V lost 7 bases, J lost 8 bases, and 4 bases stayed unmatched. Per the germline V gene, CDR1 is DFQATT and CDR2 is SNEGSKA (reference sequence). The CDR3 length is 11 residues. The repertoire was sequenced with immunoSEQ multiplex PCR; TCRdb's copy has only in-frame clones and lacks some. The sample contains about 140,000 clones, roughly 90% of which appear only once. This sequence was found in a man aged 65 to 85 with acute or convalescent COVID-19. The rearrangement links TRBV20-1 to TRBJ1-3; 8 bases line up with TRBD1. Sequenced: peripheral blood. Here the CDR3 DNA reads TGCAGTGGACAGGGGAAACACACCATATATTTT. This encodes CSGQGKHTIYF.